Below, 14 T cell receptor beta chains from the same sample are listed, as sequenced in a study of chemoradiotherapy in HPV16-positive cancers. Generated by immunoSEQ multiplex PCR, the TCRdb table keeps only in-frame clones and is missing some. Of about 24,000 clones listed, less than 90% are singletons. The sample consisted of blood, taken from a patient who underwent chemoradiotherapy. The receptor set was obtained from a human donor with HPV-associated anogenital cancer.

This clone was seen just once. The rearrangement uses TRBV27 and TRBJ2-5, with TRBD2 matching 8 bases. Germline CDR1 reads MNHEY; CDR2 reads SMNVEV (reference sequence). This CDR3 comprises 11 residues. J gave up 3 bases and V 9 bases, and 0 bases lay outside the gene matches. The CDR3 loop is CARGLEETQYF. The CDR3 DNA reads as TGTGCCAGGGGACTAGAAGAGACCCAGTACTTC.

The DNA of the CDR3 is TGTGCCAGCAGCCAGGACACGGGAGCGGGGGGCACCACCGGGGAGCTGTTTTTT. The encoded protein is CASSQDTGAGGTTGELFF. The rearrangement links TRBV4-2 to TRBJ2-2; 9 nucleotides line up with TRBD2. The trim removed 3 bases at V and 4 bases at J, leaving 12 bases unmatched. CDR1 and CDR2 (germline): LGHNA, YNFKEQ. This CDR3 region has 18 residues.

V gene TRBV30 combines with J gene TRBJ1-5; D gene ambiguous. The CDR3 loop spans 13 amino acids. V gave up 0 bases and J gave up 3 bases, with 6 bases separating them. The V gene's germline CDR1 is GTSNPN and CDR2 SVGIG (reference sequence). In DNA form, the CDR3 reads TGTGCCTGGAGTGTAGACAACAATCAGCCCCAGCATTTT. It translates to CAWSVDNNQPQHF.

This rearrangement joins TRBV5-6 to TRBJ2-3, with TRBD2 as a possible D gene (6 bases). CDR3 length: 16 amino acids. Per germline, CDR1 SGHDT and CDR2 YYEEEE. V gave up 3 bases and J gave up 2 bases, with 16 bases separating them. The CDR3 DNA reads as TGTGCCAGCAGCTCCTCCTATGCGGGACTCACAGATACGCAGTATTTT. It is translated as CASSSSYAGLTDTQYF. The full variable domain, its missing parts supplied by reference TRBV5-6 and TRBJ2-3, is DAGVTQSPTHLIKTRGQQVTLRCSPKSGHDTVSWYQQALGQGPQFIFQYYEEEERQRGNFPDRFSGHQFPNYSSELNVNALLLGDSALYLCASSSSYAGLTDTQYFGPGTRLTVL.

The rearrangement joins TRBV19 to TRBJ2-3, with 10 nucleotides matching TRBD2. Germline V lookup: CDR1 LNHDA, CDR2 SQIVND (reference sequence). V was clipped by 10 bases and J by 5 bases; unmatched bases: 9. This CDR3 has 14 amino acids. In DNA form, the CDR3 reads TGTGCCACCCTTCGGCCTAGCGGGGGAGATACGCAGTATTTT. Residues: CATLRPSGGDTQYF. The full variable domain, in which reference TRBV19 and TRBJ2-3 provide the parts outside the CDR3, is DGGITQSPKYLFRKEGQNVTLSCEQNLNHDAMYWYRQDPGQGLRLIYYSQIVNDFQKGDIAEGYSVSREKKESFPLTVTSAQKNPTAFYLCATLRPSGGDTQYFGPGTRLTVL.

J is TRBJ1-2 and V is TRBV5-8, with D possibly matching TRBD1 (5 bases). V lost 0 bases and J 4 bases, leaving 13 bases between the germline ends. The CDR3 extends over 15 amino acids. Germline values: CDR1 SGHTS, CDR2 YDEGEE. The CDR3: CASSLAPSGPYGYTF. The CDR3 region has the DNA TGTGCCAGCAGCTTGGCCCCTTCAGGGCCCTATGGCTACACCTTC.

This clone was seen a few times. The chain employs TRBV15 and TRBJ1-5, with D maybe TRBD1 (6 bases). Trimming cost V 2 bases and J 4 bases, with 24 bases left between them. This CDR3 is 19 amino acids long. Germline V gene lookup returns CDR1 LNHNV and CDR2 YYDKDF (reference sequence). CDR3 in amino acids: CATSRSPDSQGGINQPQHF. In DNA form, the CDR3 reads TGTGCCACCAGCAGATCCCCTGACAGCCAAGGGGGGATAAATCAGCCCCAGCATTTT. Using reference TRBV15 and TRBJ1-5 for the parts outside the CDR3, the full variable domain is DAMVIQNPRYQVTQFGKPVTLSCSQTLNHNVMYWYQQKSSQAPKLLFHYYDKDFNNEADTPDNFQSRRPNTSFCFLDIRSPGLGDTAMYLCATSRSPDSQGGINQPQHFGDGTRLSIL.

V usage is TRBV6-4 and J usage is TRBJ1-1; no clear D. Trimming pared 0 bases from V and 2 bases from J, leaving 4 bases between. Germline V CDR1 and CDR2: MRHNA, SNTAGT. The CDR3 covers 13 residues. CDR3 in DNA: TGTGCCAGCAGTGACTCGGACAACACTGAAGCTTTCTTT. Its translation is CASSDSDNTEAFF.

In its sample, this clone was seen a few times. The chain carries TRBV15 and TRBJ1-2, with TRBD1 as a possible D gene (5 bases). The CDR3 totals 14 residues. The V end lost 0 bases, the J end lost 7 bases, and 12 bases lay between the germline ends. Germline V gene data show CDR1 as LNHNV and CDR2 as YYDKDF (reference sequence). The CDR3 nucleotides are TGTGCCACCAGCAGAGAGGGGGGAGCCTTTGGCTACACCTTC. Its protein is CATSREGGAFGYTF.

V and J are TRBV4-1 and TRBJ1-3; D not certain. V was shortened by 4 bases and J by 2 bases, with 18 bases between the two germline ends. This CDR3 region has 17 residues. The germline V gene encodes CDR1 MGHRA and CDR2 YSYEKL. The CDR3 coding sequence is TGCGCCAGCAGCCGAAACCCGGGCAGGCAAACTGGAAACACCATATATTTT. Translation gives CASSRNPGRQTGNTIYF.

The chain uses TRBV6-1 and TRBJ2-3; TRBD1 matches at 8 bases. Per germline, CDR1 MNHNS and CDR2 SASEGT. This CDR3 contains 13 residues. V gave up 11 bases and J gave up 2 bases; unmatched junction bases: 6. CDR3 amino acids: CAGRTGTTDTQYF. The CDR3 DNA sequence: TGTGCCGGGAGGACAGGGACCACAGATACGCAGTATTTT.

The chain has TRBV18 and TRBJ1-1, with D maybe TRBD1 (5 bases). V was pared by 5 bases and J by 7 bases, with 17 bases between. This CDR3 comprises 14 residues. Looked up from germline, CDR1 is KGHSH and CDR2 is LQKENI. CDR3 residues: CASSWTLGEGEAFF. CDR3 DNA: TGTGCCAGCTCATGGACACTCGGTGAGGGTGAAGCTTTCTTT.

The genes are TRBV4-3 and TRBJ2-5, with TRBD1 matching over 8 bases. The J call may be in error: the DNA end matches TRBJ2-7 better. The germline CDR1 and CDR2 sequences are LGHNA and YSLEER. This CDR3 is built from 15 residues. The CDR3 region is CASSQEGRGPYEQYF. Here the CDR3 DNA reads TGCGCCAGCAGCCAAGAGGGCAGGGGGCCCTACGAGCAGTACTTC.

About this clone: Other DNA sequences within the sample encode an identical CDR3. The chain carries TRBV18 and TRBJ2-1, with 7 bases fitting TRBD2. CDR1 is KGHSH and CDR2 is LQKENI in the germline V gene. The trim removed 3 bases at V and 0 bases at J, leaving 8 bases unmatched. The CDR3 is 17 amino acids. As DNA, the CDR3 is TGTGCCAGCTCACCTCCGGGGGGTGAGAGCTCCTACAATGAGCAGTTCTTC. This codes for CASSPPGGESSYNEQFF.